The 12 T cell receptor beta chains below come from one sample, sequenced in a study of PD-1 blockade in classical Hodgkin lymphoma. Every patient relapsed after autologous stem cell transplantation, and brentuximab vedotin exposure varied. The data were produced by immunoSEQ multiplex PCR, yet TCRdb's version contains in-frame clones alone and is incomplete. The table includes fewer than 110,000 clones, around 88% detected once. Material: peripheral blood mononuclear cells (PBMCs), obtained before the second cycle of nivolumab. The source of these receptors is a human donor with classical Hodgkin lymphoma.

The V and J genes are TRBV2 and TRBJ1-5; TRBD1 matches 10 bases. V trimming: 6 bases; J trimming: 6 bases; junction bases outside the gene matches: 5. This CDR3 has 14 amino acids. Germline lookup yields CDR1 SNHLY and CDR2 FYNNEI. CDR3 residues: CASRGTGVGQPQHF. The CDR3, as DNA: TGTGCCAGCAGAGGGACAGGGGTAGGTCAGCCCCAGCATTTT.

V gene TRBV5-1 combines with J gene TRBJ1-1; D uncertain. CDR1 SGHRS and CDR2 YFSETQ come from the germline V gene. This CDR3 contains 13 residues. The V and J ends lost 0 bases and 8 bases respectively, with 11 bases between them. CDR3 loop: CASSLAFENEAFF. The CDR3 coding sequence is TGCGCCAGCAGCTTGGCCTTCGAGAACGAAGCTTTCTTT.

The rearrangement uses TRBV5-1 and TRBJ2-2; possibly TRBD1 for D (6 bases). This CDR3 is 15 amino acids long. Looked up from germline, CDR1 is SGHRS and CDR2 is YFSETQ. The germline V and J ends were trimmed by 1 base and 4 bases, with 11 bases remaining between them. CDR3 sequence: CASSLKQGSTGELFF. As DNA, the CDR3 is TGCGCCAGCAGCTTGAAACAGGGATCCACCGGGGAGCTGTTTTTT.

This clone occurred a few times. The V call is TRBV25-1, the J call TRBJ2-3; no definite D call. CDR1 is MGHDK, CDR2 SYGVNS, per germline. Trimming stripped 7 bases from V and 3 bases from J, with 14 bases between. CDR3 length: 14 amino acids. The CDR3 DNA sequence: TGTGCCAGCACTGATAGGATAGCAACAGATACGCAGTATTTT. Its protein product is CASTDRIATDTQYF.

V and J are TRBV27 and TRBJ1-2, with unresolved D. The V and J ends lost 3 bases and 0 bases respectively, with 11 bases between them. The CDR3 contains 15 residues. Germline lookup yields CDR1 MNHEY and CDR2 SMNVEV (reference sequence). The CDR3 loop reads CASSLEPKANYGYTF. The CDR3, as DNA: TGTGCCAGCAGTTTGGAGCCGAAAGCTAACTATGGCTACACCTTC.

The chain employs TRBV6-5 and TRBJ1-4; D uncertain. Germline CDR1 reads MNHEY; CDR2 reads SVGAGI. The CDR3 is 15 residues long. V lost 2 bases and J 6 bases, leaving 13 bases between the germline ends. CDR3 nucleotides: TGTGCCAGCAGTTACCTCAGGACGATACATGAAAAACTGTTTTTT. Protein product: CASSYLRTIHEKLFF.

V and J are TRBV6-6 and TRBJ1-2; D is ambiguous. Germline V lookup: CDR1 MNHNY, CDR2 SVGAGI (reference sequence). The length of the CDR3 is 13 residues. Trimming took off 0 bases at V and 11 bases at J, with 13 bases between the two ends. CDR3 bases: TGTGCCAGCAGTTACTCGGGTAGGTTTGGGTACACCTTC. Translated: CASSYSGRFGYTF.

V and J are TRBV9 and TRBJ1-1; no definite D call. In germline, CDR1 is SGDLS, CDR2 YYNGEE. The V end lost 0 bases, the J end lost 5 bases, and 8 bases lay between the germline ends. The length of the CDR3 is 13 residues. The DNA of the CDR3 is TGTGCCAGCAGCGTAGGGGGTGAAACTGAAGCTTTCTTT. Translating it yields CASSVGGETEAFF.

The genes are TRBV9 and TRBJ2-3; 9 positions match TRBD2. The CDR3 has 15 residues. V was pared by 2 bases and J by 7 bases, with 8 bases of the junction left unmatched. The germline gives CDR1 SGDLS, CDR2 YYNGEE. CDR3: CASSVGGGAYYTQYF. CDR3 in DNA: TGTGCCAGCAGCGTCGGCGGGGGGGCCTATTATACGCAGTATTTT.

The rearrangement links TRBV5-1 to TRBJ1-4; TRBD1 might be the D (6 bases). The CDR3 loop spans 13 amino acids. Germline CDR1 and CDR2: SGHRS and YFSETQ. Trimming shortened V by 4 bases and J by 8 bases, and 12 bases separated the two germline ends. CDR3 sequence (DNA): TGCGCCAGCAGCCTAAGACAGGCAGAAAAACTGTTTTTT. This codes for CASSLRQAEKLFF. The full variable domain, completed using reference TRBV5-1 and TRBJ1-4, is KAGVTQTPRYLIKTRGQQVTLSCSPISGHRSVSWYQQTPGQGLQFLFEYFSETQRNKGNFPGRFSGRQFSNSRSEMNVSTLELGDSALYLCASSLRQAEKLFFGSGTQLSVL.

This clone has just one count. The CDR3 here is CAWSVQLVQPQHF. The CDR3 DNA sequence: TGTGCCTGGAGTGTACAGCTGGTTCAGCCCCAGCATTTT. This chain uses TRBV30 with TRBJ1-5; no clear D gene. Trimming removed 0 bases at V and 6 bases at J, with 9 bases between. CDR3 size: 13 residues. Germline assignment: CDR1 GTSNPN and CDR2 SVGIG (reference sequence).

The chain carries TRBV9 and TRBJ1-1; D gene ambiguous. Germline V CDR1 and CDR2: SGDLS, YYNGEE. The V end lost 7 bases, the J end lost 0 bases, and 10 bases lay between the germline ends. CDR3 length: 13 residues. The CDR3 DNA is TGTGCCAGCTGTAAGTCAATGAACACTGAAGCTTTCTTT. Translating it yields CASCKSMNTEAFF.